Listed below are T cell receptor beta chains from one sample, sequenced in a study of T-cell reconstitution after alpha-beta-depleted transplantation in children. Via MiXCR, TCRdb re-called the PCR reads, giving one row per CDR3 protein. The sample includes roughly 160,000 distinct CDR3 sequences, approximately 10% of them seen just once. The sample here was PBMCs, taken before TCRalphabeta/CD19-depleted stem cell transplant. These receptor sequences come from a boy aged 2 to 10 with acute myeloid leukemia, due to receive a stem cell transplant. Each CDR3 is given with its conserved first and last residue. Fields, in order: V gene, D gene, CDR3 length, J gene, clone size, CDR3 protein, CDR3 DNA. A D gene is named only where the DNA matches it firmly. For some rows the clone size is stated as once, few or many, or as a class when expanded; others skip it.

V: TRBV18
D: -
length: 15
J: TRBJ1-2
size: -
CDR3: CASSPPFWDFNGYTF
DNA: TGTGCCAGCTCACCACCGTTTTGGGACTTTAATGGCTACACCTTC

V: TRBV28
D: TRBD1
length: 14
J: TRBJ1-5
size: many
CDR3: CASIEGQGDQPQHF
DNA: TGTGCCAGCATCGAGGGACAGGGAGATCAGCCCCAGCATTTT

V: TRBV20-1
D: TRBD1
length: 18
J: TRBJ1-5
size: many
CDR3: CSARDRAGGNTGNQPQHF
DNA: TGCAGTGCTAGAGATCGGGCAGGGGGCAATACCGGCAATCAGCCCCAGCATTTT

V: TRBV11-3
D: -
length: 17
J: TRBJ2-1
size: many
CDR3: CASSLGGPVRGGNEQFF
DNA: TGTGCCAGCAGCTTAGGGGGTCCGGTGAGGGGGGGTAATGAGCAGTTCTTC

V: TRBV7-8
D: TRBD2
length: 17
J: TRBJ2-1
size: many
CDR3: CASSAPGLAGGNNEQFF
DNA: TGTGCCAGCAGCGCACCGGGACTAGCGGGGGGGAACAATGAGCAGTTCTTC

V: TRBV10-3
D: -
length: 15
J: TRBJ2-3
size: many
CDR3: CAISEAEKGPDTQYF
DNA: TGTGCCATCAGTGAGGCTGAAAAGGGCCCAGATACGCAGTATTTT

V: TRBV20-1
D: TRBD1
length: 12
J: TRBJ2-5
size: many
CDR3: CSARGQGETQYF
DNA: TGCAGTGCTAGAGGACAGGGAGAGACCCAGTACTTC

V: TRBV7-2
D: -
length: 13
J: TRBJ1-1
size: many
CDR3: CASSLARYTEAFF
DNA: TGTGCCAGCAGCTTAGCCAGGTACACTGAAGCTTTCTTT

V: TRBV6-1
D: -
length: 12
J: TRBJ1-2
size: many
CDR3: CAGRREDYGYTF
DNA: TGTGCCGGGCGCCGGGAAGACTATGGCTACACCTTC

V: TRBV7-9
D: TRBD2
length: 16
J: TRBJ2-1
size: many
CDR3: CASSNRGRGSYNEQFF
DNA: TGTGCCAGCAGCAACCGAGGGAGGGGCTCCTACAATGAGCAGTTCTTC

V: TRBV12-3/TRBV12-4
D: -
length: 17
J: TRBJ2-2
size: many
CDR3: CASSLIGGSGITGELFF
DNA: TGTGCCAGCAGTTTAATAGGGGGTTCGGGGATCACCGGGGAGCTGTTTTTT

V: TRBV27
D: -
length: 14
J: TRBJ1-6
size: many
CDR3: CASGGAYFNSPLHF
DNA: TGTGCCAGCGGTGGCGCATACTTCAATTCACCCCTCCACTTT

V: TRBV6-1
D: -
length: 13
J: TRBJ2-1
size: many
CDR3: CASTAALGDEQFF
DNA: TGTGCCAGCACTGCGGCCCTTGGGGATGAGCAGTTCTTC

V: TRBV21-1
D: -
length: 15
J: TRBJ2-5
size: many
CDR3: CASSKSAGGQETQYF
DNA: TGTGCCAGCAGCAAAAGTGCGGGGGGTCAAGAGACCCAGTACTTC

V: TRBV20-1
D: -
length: 14
J: TRBJ2-5
size: many
CDR3: CSATPWRGEETQYF
DNA: TGCAGTGCTACGCCTTGGCGGGGTGAAGAGACCCAGTACTTC

V: TRBV12-3/TRBV12-4
D: TRBD1
length: 16
J: TRBJ1-6
size: many
CDR3: CASSLRGISYNSPLHF
DNA: TGTGCCAGCAGCCTCAGGGGGATCTCCTATAATTCACCCCTCCACTTT

V: TRBV4-1
D: -
length: 15
J: TRBJ1-5
size: many
CDR3: CASSQAAGINQPQHF
DNA: TGCGCCAGCAGCCAAGCGGCAGGGATCAATCAGCCCCAGCATTTT

V: TRBV29-1
D: TRBD2
length: 11
J: TRBJ2-5
size: many
CDR3: CSARGRETQYF
DNA: TGCAGCGCACGCGGGAGAGAGACCCAGTACTTC

V: TRBV9
D: TRBD2
length: 14
J: TRBJ2-3
size: many
CDR3: CASNTAGGTDTQYF
DNA: TGTGCCAGCAATACAGCGGGGGGGACAGATACGCAGTATTTT

V: TRBV20-1
D: TRBD2
length: 17
J: TRBJ2-1
size: -
CDR3: CCFGGRDAGGPYNEQFF
DNA: TGCTGCTTCGGGGGCCGGGATGCGGGGGGTCCCTACAATGAGCAGTTCTTC

V: TRBV7-9
D: TRBD1
length: 12
J: TRBJ1-6
size: -
CDR3: CASSRQGSPLHF
DNA: TGTGCCAGCAGCCGACAGGGTTCACCCCTCCACTTT

V: TRBV12-5
D: TRBD1
length: 14
J: TRBJ2-3
size: once
CDR3: CASEGDSGTDTQYF
DNA: TGTGCTAGTGAGGGGGACAGTGGTACAGATACGCAGTATTTT

V: TRBV5-1
D: TRBD2
length: 17
J: TRBJ2-1
size: many
CDR3: CASSSPNGLARADEQFF
DNA: TGCGCCAGCAGCTCCCCTAATGGACTAGCGAGGGCTGATGAGCAGTTCTTC

V: TRBV4-1
D: -
length: 12
J: TRBJ1-1
size: many
CDR3: CASNLMRTEAFF
DNA: TGCGCCAGCAACCTAATGAGGACTGAAGCTTTCTTT

V: TRBV20-1
D: TRBD1
length: 15
J: TRBJ1-1
size: -
CDR3: CSARGLGQLNTEAFF
DNA: TGCAGTGCTCGCGGACTGGGACAGTTGAACACTGAAGCTTTCTTT

V: TRBV6-1
D: TRBD2
length: 15
J: TRBJ2-3
size: few
CDR3: CASSAVGGTINTQYF
DNA: TGTGCCAGCAGTGCGGTCGGGGGGACTATTAATACGCAGTATTTT

V: TRBV14
D: -
length: 12
J: TRBJ2-3
size: many
CDR3: CASSPGADTQYF
DNA: TGTGCCAGCAGCCCAGGGGCAGATACGCAGTATTTT